The sequence of this T cell receptor (beta chain) was determined in a study of T cells in Graves' hyperthyroidism and ophthalmopathy. This clonotype was picked up many times. Uncontrolled infection, other autoimmune disease, pregnancy or lactation barred patients from enrollment. In making diagnoses, clinical symptoms, serum thyroxine and TRAb, thyroid ultrasound and orbital computed tomography were all used. From RNA transcripts, TCR beta CDR3 regions were amplified. RT-PCR in the first round (using the HTBI primer set) targeted the TCR CDR3. TCRdb re-called the multiplex PCR reads through MiXCR, storing one row per CDR3 protein. The repertoire has 400,000 to 450,000 distinct CDR3 sequences, about 15% of them found once; the top ten carry about 13%. This clonotype originated in a man between 18 and 35 years old with Graves' ophthalmopathy. The sample was blood.

CDR3 DNA sequence: TGCGCCAGCAGCTTGGGCACTGCGGGGGGCGCAGATACGCAGTATTTT. Its translation: CASSLGTAGGADTQYF. The chain recombines TRBV5-1 with TRBJ2-3, with 8 bases identical to TRBD2. CDR1 is SGHRS, CDR2 YFSETQ, per germline. Unmatched junction bases numbered 7, after V lost 0 bases and J lost 4 bases. The CDR3 contains 16 residues.